Following are 23 T cell receptor beta chains from one sample sequenced in a study of blood T cell repertoires in COVID-19. TCRdb's table, derived via immunoSEQ multiplex PCR, lists solely in-frame clones and lacks some. This sample yields about 310,000 clones, of which 89% are seen a single time; around a tenth belongs to the top ten. Source material: PBMCs or T cells enriched from blood (not recorded which). The receptors come from a woman between 40 and 55 years old who had recovered from COVID-19.

The V call is TRBV4-3, the J call TRBJ2-1, with TRBD2 matching over 8 bases. With 1 base clipped from V and 4 bases from J, the junction kept 3 bases outside the gene matches. The germline CDR1 and CDR2 sequences are LGHNA and YSLEER. The CDR3 length is 15 residues. CDR3: CASSQGRGVYNEQFF. CDR3 DNA sequence: TGCGCCAGCAGCCAAGGGCGGGGGGTTTACAATGAGCAGTTCTTC.

This clone was recorded a few times. V usage is TRBV6-5 and J usage is TRBJ2-7; 9 bases match TRBD2. Germline values: CDR1 MNHEY, CDR2 SVGAGI. V lost 6 bases, J lost 3 bases, and 9 bases stayed unmatched. The CDR3 covers 15 residues. Here the CDR3 reads CASRPHSGSGYEQYF. Here the CDR3 DNA reads TGTGCCAGCAGACCCCATAGCGGGAGTGGCTACGAGCAGTACTTC.

The gene calls are TRBV20-1 and TRBJ2-7; TRBD1 might be the D (6 bases). CDR3 length: 14 amino acids. V gave up 3 bases and J gave up 4 bases, with 16 bases separating them. Germline values: CDR1 DFQATT, CDR2 SNEGSKA (reference sequence). CDR3 sequence (DNA): TGCAGTGCTAGTGGTGGACAGACGAGGTACGAGCAGTACTTC. The encoded protein is CSASGGQTRYEQYF.

CDR3 loop: CASSAQTDAEQFF. CDR3 nucleotide sequence: TGTGCCAGCAGTGCCCAGACTGACGCCGAGCAGTTCTTC. The rearrangement links TRBV2 to TRBJ2-1; no reliable D call. The CDR3 covers 13 residues. Between the trimmed V and J ends, which lost 4 bases and 10 bases, there was a span of 14 bases. CDR1 is SNHLY, CDR2 FYNNEI, per germline.

The genes are TRBV27 and TRBJ1-2; 8 positions agree with TRBD1. The CDR3 is 14 amino acids. The germline gives CDR1 MNHEY, CDR2 SMNVEV (reference sequence). The trim removed 6 bases at V and 4 bases at J, leaving 7 bases unmatched. The CDR3 spells CASRRTGNPYGYTF. The CDR3 nucleotides read TGTGCCAGCAGGCGGACAGGGAATCCCTATGGCTACACCTTC.

The table lists this clone with a count of one. The chain employs TRBV4-1 and TRBJ2-7; 11 nucleotides agree with TRBD2. The CDR3 has 15 amino acids. Germline loops: CDR1 MGHRA, CDR2 YSYEKL. Trimming cost V 4 bases and J 3 bases; bases outside gene matches: 5. The CDR3 sequence is CASSPLAGDFYEQYF. Here the CDR3 DNA reads TGCGCCAGCAGCCCACTAGCGGGAGACTTCTACGAGCAGTACTTC.

The chain recombines TRBV5-6 with TRBJ2-1; 9 bases map to TRBD2. This CDR3 comprises 16 residues. The germline gives CDR1 SGHDT, CDR2 YYEEEE. The J segment lost 4 bases and the V segment lost 1 base, leaving 6 bases of the junction unmatched. The CDR3: CASSLRLAGIYNEQFF. In DNA, the CDR3 is TGTGCCAGCAGCTTGAGGCTAGCGGGGATATACAATGAGCAGTTCTTC.

The chain couples TRBV19 to TRBJ1-1; unclear D gene. The CDR3 has 12 residues. Germline CDR1 reads LNHDA; CDR2 reads SQIVND (reference sequence). V lost 5 bases and J lost 5, with 9 bases in between. The CDR3 is CASSSQLTEAFF. Here the CDR3 DNA reads TGTGCCAGTAGTTCCCAACTGACTGAAGCTTTCTTT.

This clone appeared a single time. This rearrangement joins TRBV9 to TRBJ1-2, with 12 positions matching TRBD1. Germline V gene sequence: CDR1 SGDLS, CDR2 YYNGEE. After removal of 0 bases from V and 7 bases from J, the junction contained 4 bases not matched to a gene. This CDR3 has 15 amino acids. The CDR3 bases are TGTGCCAGCAGCGTAGAGGGACAGGGGGCTCGTGGCTACACCTTC. Translating it yields CASSVEGQGARGYTF.

The chain combines TRBV24-1 with TRBJ2-4; a weak D match, TRBD2 (7 bases). Looked up from germline, CDR1 is KGHDR and CDR2 is SFDVKD. This CDR3 region has 15 residues. Trimming shortened V by 4 bases and J by 7 bases, and 16 bases separated the two germline ends. The CDR3 nucleotides read TGTGCCACCAGTGACTCGCCAGGGAGGGGGAACATTCAGTACTTC. Its translation: CATSDSPGRGNIQYF.

The rearrangement uses TRBV4-2 and TRBJ1-1, with D tentatively TRBD1 (5 bases). The ends were cut back, 1 base at V and 5 bases at J, with 11 bases in the middle. This CDR3 has 14 amino acids. Germline assignment: CDR1 LGHNA and CDR2 YNFKEQ. CDR3 sequence reads: CASSQVAEGTEAFF. In DNA, the CDR3 is TGTGCCAGCAGCCAAGTCGCGGAGGGGACTGAAGCTTTCTTT.

The CDR3 spells CASSSLQGLDEKLFF. The CDR3 DNA reads TGTGCCAGTAGTAGTTTACAGGGTCTCGATGAAAAACTGTTTTTT. The chain links TRBV19 to TRBJ1-4, with a tentative D call TRBD1 (6 bases). The V gene's germline CDR1 is LNHDA and CDR2 SQIVND (reference sequence). CDR3 length: 15 amino acids. V lost 4 bases to trimming and J lost 6 bases, with 15 bases between them.

The rearrangement links TRBV5-1 to TRBJ2-7; D call uncertain. V gave up 6 bases and J gave up 1 base, with 11 bases separating them. Germline V CDR1 and CDR2: SGHRS, YFSETQ. The CDR3 covers 13 residues. CDR3 in amino acids: CASTRGESYEQYF. The DNA of the CDR3 is TGCGCCAGCACTCGCGGTGAATCCTACGAGCAGTACTTC.

CDR3 sequence (DNA): TGTGCCAGCAGCCAACTCGGGAGTGGGGACATTCAGTACTTC. Translated, it gives CASSQLGSGDIQYF. The chain joins TRBV3-1 (or the pseudogene TRBV3-2) to TRBJ2-4; maybe TRBD2 (6 bases). The CDR3 is made up of 14 amino acids. Germline assignment: CDR1 LGHDT and CDR2 YNNKEL (reference sequence). Deletions cut 2 bases from V and 8 bases from J, with 13 bases between.

In its sample, this clone was seen once. Other DNA sequences in the same sample also yield this CDR3. This chain links TRBV18 with TRBJ2-2; 7 nucleotides align to TRBD1. The trim removed 3 bases at V and 1 base at J, leaving 2 bases unmatched. Germline V gene data show CDR1 as KGHSH and CDR2 as LQKENI. The length of the CDR3 is 15 residues. The CDR3 region has the DNA TGTGCCAGCTCACCCGGGACAGAGAACACCGGGGAGCTGTTTTTT. Its protein product is CASSPGTENTGELFF.

The chain recombines TRBV30 with TRBJ2-3; the match to TRBD1 covers 10 bases. Looked up from germline, CDR1 is GTSNPN and CDR2 is SVGIG (reference sequence). CDR3 length equals 15 residues. Germline trimming cut 3 bases from V and 0 bases from J; bases unmatched to any gene: 3. The CDR3: CAWSAGQGSTDTQYF. CDR3 DNA sequence: TGTGCCTGGAGCGCGGGACAGGGGAGCACAGATACGCAGTATTTT.

The chain employs TRBV19 and TRBJ2-1; 9 nucleotides align to TRBD2. The CDR3 contains 16 residues. Trimming at V came to 3 bases and at J to 5 bases, leaving 8 bases not matched to a gene. CDR1 LNHDA and CDR2 SQIVND come from the germline V gene (reference sequence). CDR3 sequence: CASSIAAGGVNNEQFF. CDR3 coding DNA: TGTGCCAGTAGTATCGCCGCGGGAGGGGTCAACAATGAGCAGTTCTTC.

This clone was seen more than once but under ten times. Other DNA sequences from this sample encode an identical CDR3 as well. This chain joins TRBV18 and TRBJ2-7, with D perhaps TRBD1 (5 bases). Germline CDR1 and CDR2: KGHSH and LQKENI. The CDR3 is made up of 13 amino acids. V lost 4 bases, J lost 2 bases, and 9 bases lay in between. The CDR3 DNA is TGTGCCAGCTCACGCACGGACACCTACGAGCAGTACTTC. Translating gives CASSRTDTYEQYF.

The V gene is TRBV4-3, the J gene TRBJ1-1; no clear D gene. The V gene's germline CDR1 is LGHNA and CDR2 YSLEER. V was cut by 0 bases and J by 0 bases, with 17 bases left in between. This CDR3 is built from 18 residues. In DNA, the CDR3 is TGCGCCAGCAGCCAAGACATGGTCGGCGGTATGTTGAACACTGAAGCTTTCTTT. Its protein is CASSQDMVGGMLNTEAFF.

The chain recombines TRBV28 with TRBJ1-5, with unresolved D. Germline V gives CDR1 MDHEN, CDR2 SYDVKM. Trimming removed 4 bases at V and 5 bases at J, with 21 bases between. The CDR3 is made up of 17 amino acids. The CDR3 sequence is CASSSWGGPNGDQPQHF. DNA for the CDR3: TGTGCCAGCAGTTCTTGGGGAGGGCCAAATGGAGATCAGCCCCAGCATTTT.

The V and J genes are TRBV27 and TRBJ1-5, with D uncertain. Germline lookup yields CDR1 MNHEY and CDR2 SMNVEV (reference sequence). The CDR3 contains 13 residues. Trimming cost V 3 bases and J 5 bases, with 8 bases left between them. The CDR3 is CASSFGRYQPQHF. The CDR3 DNA sequence: TGTGCCAGCAGTTTCGGTAGATATCAGCCCCAGCATTTT.

This chain joins TRBV3-1 (or the pseudogene TRBV3-2) and TRBJ2-5; D remains unclear. From germline, CDR1 is LGHDT and CDR2 YNNKEL (reference sequence). The CDR3 has 13 amino acids. Trimming left V 4 bases short and J 7 bases short, with 13 bases between. CDR3 nucleotide sequence: TGTGCCAGCAGCCCTAGACGGCTAACGACCCAGTACTTC. Its translation is CASSPRRLTTQYF.

The V call is TRBV5-6, the J call TRBJ2-7; 10 bases are shared with TRBD1. This CDR3 comprises 14 residues. Germline CDR1 and CDR2: SGHDT and YYEEEE. The V gene end was trimmed by 3 bases and the J gene end by 5 bases; junction bases not matched to a gene: 5. CDR3 region: CASSYDRGRDEQYF. CDR3 DNA sequence: TGTGCCAGCAGCTATGACAGGGGGCGGGACGAGCAGTACTTC.